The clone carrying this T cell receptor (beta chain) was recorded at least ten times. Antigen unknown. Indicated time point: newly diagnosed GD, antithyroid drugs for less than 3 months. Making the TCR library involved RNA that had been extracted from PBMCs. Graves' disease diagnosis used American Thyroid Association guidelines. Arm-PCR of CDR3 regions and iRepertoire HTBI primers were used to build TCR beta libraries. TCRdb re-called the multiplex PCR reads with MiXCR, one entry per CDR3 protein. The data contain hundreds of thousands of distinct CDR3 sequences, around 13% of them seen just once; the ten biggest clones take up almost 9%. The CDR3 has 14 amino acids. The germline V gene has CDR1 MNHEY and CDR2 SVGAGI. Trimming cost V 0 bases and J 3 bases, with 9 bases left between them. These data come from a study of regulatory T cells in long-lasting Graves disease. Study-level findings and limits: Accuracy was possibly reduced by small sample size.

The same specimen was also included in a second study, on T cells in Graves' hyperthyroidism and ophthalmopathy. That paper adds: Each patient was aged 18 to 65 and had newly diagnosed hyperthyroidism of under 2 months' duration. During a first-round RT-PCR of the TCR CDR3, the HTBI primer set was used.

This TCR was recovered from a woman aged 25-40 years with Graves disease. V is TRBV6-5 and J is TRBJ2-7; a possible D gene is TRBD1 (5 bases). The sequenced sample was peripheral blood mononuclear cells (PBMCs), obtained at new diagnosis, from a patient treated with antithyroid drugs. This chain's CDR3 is CASSYSVGDYEQYF. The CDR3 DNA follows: TGTGCCAGCAGTTACTCGGTAGGGGACTACGAGCAGTACTTC.